The 29 T cell receptor beta chains given below trace back to one sample, sequenced in a study of Tregs in tolerant kidney transplant recipients. Assay: immunoSEQ multiplex PCR; the TCRdb copy retains only in-frame clones and omits some. The sample lists 92,000 or so clones, approximately 94% seen once, with around 4.5% in the top ten. What was sequenced was CD8+ T cells from blood. Receptor source: a human donor in good health.

A single count supports this clone. The chain joins TRBV27 to TRBJ2-7, with a weak D call TRBD2 (6 bases). Deletions cut 2 bases from V and 2 bases from J, with 13 bases between. The CDR3 sequence is 15 residues long. Germline lookup yields CDR1 MNHEY and CDR2 SMNVEV (reference sequence). CDR3 nucleotide sequence: TGTGCCAGCAGTTTAATGACGAGCGGGCCCTACGAGCAGTACTTC. Translating gives CASSLMTSGPYEQYF.

As DNA, the CDR3 is TGTGCCAGCAGTCCGTCCACCCCGGGACTACCATTCTACAATGAGCAGTTCTTC. Translation: CASSPSTPGLPFYNEQFF. The chain links TRBV27 to TRBJ2-1, with 7 bases lining up with TRBD2. V was clipped by 5 bases and J by 3 bases; unmatched bases: 16. The CDR3 has 18 residues. Germline V gene sequence: CDR1 MNHEY, CDR2 SMNVEV (reference sequence).

In this sample, this clone turned up a few times. This chain links TRBV19 with TRBJ1-2; the match to TRBD1 covers 9 bases. The CDR3 is 12 residues long. V was pared by 6 bases and J by 5 bases, with 1 base of the junction left unmatched. The germline CDR1 and CDR2 sequences are LNHDA and SQIVND (reference sequence). DNA for the CDR3: TGTGCCAGTAGCGGACAGGGGTATGGCTACACCTTC. Protein product: CASSGQGYGYTF.

The chain is built from TRBV5-1 and TRBJ2-7, with 7 bases lining up with TRBD1. The germline V gene encodes CDR1 SGHRS and CDR2 YFSETQ. The length of the CDR3 is 15 residues. V lost 4 bases, J lost 2 bases, and 9 bases stayed unmatched. CDR3 in DNA: TGCGCCAGCAGCCCGGACAGGTCGGTTACCTACGAGCAGTACTTC. The encoded protein is CASSPDRSVTYEQYF.

This sequence joins TRBV6-4 and TRBJ2-1; 8 bases fit TRBD1. CDR1 MRHNA and CDR2 SNTAGT come from the germline V gene. The CDR3 consists of 16 residues. V was pared by 0 bases and J by 7 bases, with 8 bases of the junction left unmatched. The CDR3: CASSDSSRGLNNEQFF. The CDR3 nucleotides are TGTGCCAGCAGTGACTCCTCCAGGGGGCTCAATAATGAGCAGTTCTTC.

This sequence joins TRBV6-1 and TRBJ1-3; D possibly corresponds to TRBD1 (5 bases). Germline assignment: CDR1 MNHNS and CDR2 SASEGT. V was shortened by 1 base and J by 2 bases, with 12 bases between the two germline ends. The CDR3 length is 16 residues. In DNA form, the CDR3 reads TGTGCCAGCAGTGAAGAACCGGGGGATGCTGGAAACACCATATATTTT. Amino acid sequence: CASSEEPGDAGNTIYF.

The rearrangement joins TRBV2 to TRBJ2-7; D may be TRBD2 (7 bases). Deletions cut 8 bases from V and 3 bases from J, with 11 bases between. Germline CDR1 is SNHLY and CDR2 is FYNNEI. The length of the CDR3 is 12 residues. The CDR3 nucleotides are TGTGCCAGCGGGGAGGGGGGCTACGAGCAGTACTTC. Its translation is CASGEGGYEQYF.

CDR3 coding DNA: TGTGCCAGCAGTGAGGGGGGACGCATTAATGAAGCTTTCTTT. Its translation is CASSEGGRINEAFF. The chain couples TRBV6-1 to TRBJ1-1; perhaps TRBD1 as D (5 bases). V was trimmed by 3 bases and J by 7 bases, leaving 15 bases between them. The CDR3 extends over 14 amino acids. Germline assignment: CDR1 MNHNS and CDR2 SASEGT.

The chain has TRBV27 and TRBJ2-1; perhaps D is TRBD1 or TRBD2 (6 bases each). Per germline, CDR1 MNHEY and CDR2 SMNVEV (reference sequence). This CDR3 is built from 14 residues. Trimming stripped 5 bases from V and 7 bases from J, with 15 bases between. In nucleotides, the CDR3 is TGTGCCAGCAGTCCCTACCGGGGGCCTAATGAGCAGTTCTTC. Its protein product is CASSPYRGPNEQFF.

The chain is built from TRBV7-2 and TRBJ2-5; D is perhaps TRBD2 (6 bases). Germline CDR1 is SGHTA and CDR2 is FQGNSA. The CDR3 totals 16 residues. V lost 5 bases and J 0 bases, leaving 16 bases between the germline ends. As DNA, the CDR3 is TGTGCCAGCAGCCCCTCGCTCCGGGACTACCAAGAGACCCAGTACTTC. Translation gives CASSPSLRDYQETQYF.

The V gene is TRBV7-9, the J gene TRBJ2-7; D is unresolved. This CDR3 region has 17 residues. The V and J ends lost 0 bases and 4 bases respectively, with 19 bases between them. The germline V gene encodes CDR1 SEHNR and CDR2 FQNEAQ (reference sequence). This chain's CDR3 is CASSLAVPAGGGYEQYF. CDR3 bases: TGTGCCAGCAGCTTAGCGGTTCCGGCTGGCGGTGGGTACGAGCAGTACTTC.

This chain uses TRBV4-2 with TRBJ2-7; D is undetermined. The CDR3 covers 11 residues. Germline V gives CDR1 LGHNA, CDR2 YNFKEQ. V was pared by 1 base and J by 12 bases, with 10 bases between. CDR3 amino acids: CASSQGLPMYF. The CDR3 coding sequence is TGTGCCAGCAGCCAAGGACTGCCTATGTACTTC.

The table lists this clone with a count of one. The chain links TRBV9 to TRBJ2-7; D is possibly TRBD1 (5 bases). This CDR3 spans 16 amino acids. CDR1 and CDR2 from the germline V gene are SGDLS and YYNGEE. Trimming cost V 2 bases and J 0 bases, with 15 bases left between them. The CDR3 region is CASSVDTGLVSYEQYF. The CDR3 DNA reads TGTGCCAGCAGCGTGGATACAGGCCTTGTCTCCTACGAGCAGTACTTC. The variable domain in full, with the rest retrieved from reference TRBV9 and TRBJ2-7, is DSGVTQTPKHLITATGQRVTLRCSPRSGDLSVYWYQQSLDQGLQFLIQYYNGEERAKGNILERFSAQQFPDLHSELNLSSLELGDSALYFCASSVDTGLVSYEQYFGPGTRLTVT.

This clone is a singleton in its sample. The chain is built from TRBV19 and TRBJ1-4, with D hard to call. Germline CDR1 reads LNHDA; CDR2 reads SQIVND (reference sequence). V lost 3 bases to trimming and J lost 2 bases, with 7 bases between them. The length of the CDR3 is 14 residues. CDR3 residues: CASSIIGTNEKLFF. In DNA form, the CDR3 reads TGTGCCAGTAGTATTATAGGCACTAATGAAAAACTGTTTTTT.

The chain combines TRBV10-3 with TRBJ2-7; 10 bases align to TRBD1. The CDR3 consists of 17 residues. With 0 bases clipped from V and 2 bases from J, the junction kept 7 bases outside the gene matches. Germline V gene lookup returns CDR1 ENHRY and CDR2 SYGVKD. The CDR3 DNA follows: TGTGCCATCAGTGAGTCCCTACCCGGGACAGGGGCCTACGAGCAGTACTTC. This gives the protein CAISESLPGTGAYEQYF.

This clone was picked up one time. The chain combines TRBV2 with TRBJ1-1, with TRBD1 matching over 7 bases. V lost 3 bases to trimming and J lost 0 bases; unmatched junction nucleotides: 7. The CDR3 covers 16 residues. Germline V gene data show CDR1 as SNHLY and CDR2 as FYNNEI. CDR3: CASSEAPGQMNTEAFF. The DNA for the CDR3 is TGTGCCAGCAGTGAGGCCCCGGGACAGATGAACACTGAAGCTTTCTTT.

The gene calls are TRBV4-1 and TRBJ2-6, with D unresolved. The CDR3 is made up of 15 amino acids. Trimming pared 4 bases from V and 2 bases from J, leaving 9 bases between. Germline V gives CDR1 MGHRA, CDR2 YSYEKL. The DNA for the CDR3 is TGCGCCAGCAGCCGTCTACCCCCTGGGGCCAACGTCCTGACTTTC. Translated, it gives CASSRLPPGANVLTF.

The chain is built from TRBV4-1 and TRBJ2-7; TRBD2 aligns across 7 bases. Germline lookup yields CDR1 MGHRA and CDR2 YSYEKL. The length of the CDR3 is 15 residues. V lost 0 bases and J lost 3; bases outside the gene matches: 5. The CDR3 spells CASSQERRENYEQYF. The CDR3 coding sequence is TGCGCCAGCAGCCAAGAAAGGCGGGAGAACTACGAGCAGTACTTC.

For the CDR3, the DNA is TGTGCCAGCAGCTGGGGGACGGCCGGAAACACCATATATTTT. Protein product: CASSWGTAGNTIYF. The chain combines TRBV5-4 with TRBJ1-3; D may be TRBD1 (5 bases). CDR1 SGHNT and CDR2 YYREEE come from the germline V gene (reference sequence). The V end was cut by 3 bases, the J end by 4 bases, with 11 bases between. The CDR3 extends over 14 amino acids.

The chain uses TRBV5-6 and TRBJ2-7, with D unresolved. From germline, CDR1 is SGHDT and CDR2 YYEEEE. This CDR3 spans 13 amino acids. Deletions cut 4 bases from V and 3 bases from J, with 11 bases between. The CDR3 sequence: CASSDDTRYEQYF. The CDR3 coding sequence is TGTGCCAGCAGCGACGACACCCGCTACGAGCAGTACTTC. Filled out from reference TRBV5-6 and TRBJ2-7, the complete variable domain reads DAGVTQSPTHLIKTRGQQVTLRCSPKSGHDTVSWYQQALGQGPQFIFQYYEEEERQRGNFPDRFSGHQFPNYSSELNVNALLLGDSALYLCASSDDTRYEQYFGPGTRLTVT.

This clone was counted a single time. The chain recombines TRBV10-1 with TRBJ2-7, with a weak D call TRBD2 (6 bases). The germline V gene has CDR1 WNHNN and CDR2 SYGVQD (reference sequence). Trimming pared 0 bases from V and 3 bases from J, leaving 9 bases between. This CDR3 comprises 14 residues. The CDR3 sequence is CASSESWGDYEQYF. CDR3 nucleotide sequence: TGCGCCAGCAGTGAGTCGTGGGGGGACTACGAGCAGTACTTC.

V usage is TRBV5-4 and J usage is TRBJ2-5; D tentatively reads TRBD1 or TRBD2 (5 bases each). V was shortened by 0 bases and J by 2 bases, with 26 bases between the two germline ends. Germline CDR1 is SGHNT and CDR2 is YYREEE (reference sequence). This CDR3 contains 20 residues. The CDR3 DNA reads as TGTGCCAGCAGCTTGGGGCCCCCGTTGGGGGTTTTGATCCCGCAAGAGACCCAGTACTTC. Translated, it gives CASSLGPPLGVLIPQETQYF.

The rearrangement uses TRBV15 and TRBJ1-2; D call uncertain. The CDR3 runs to 15 residues. The ends were cut back, 2 bases at V and 5 bases at J, with 15 bases in the middle. Germline lookup yields CDR1 LNHNV and CDR2 YYDKDF (reference sequence). Here the CDR3 DNA reads TGTGCCACCAGCAGATCTCCCGATGGACCGTATGGCTACACCTTC. Protein: CATSRSPDGPYGYTF.

The chain employs TRBV29-1 and TRBJ2-2; D unclear. CDR3 size: 12 residues. V lost 6 bases to trimming and J lost 5 bases, with 10 bases between them. Germline V gene data show CDR1 as SQVTM and CDR2 as ANQGSEA. CDR3 coding DNA: TGCAGCGTCCTGCCCAAGACCGGGGAGCTGTTTTTT. This gives the protein CSVLPKTGELFF.

This chain joins TRBV10-2 and TRBJ2-6; TRBD1 matches at 9 bases. This CDR3 spans 14 amino acids. Germline assignment: CDR1 WSHSY and CDR2 SAAADI. V lost 8 bases and J lost 4; bases outside the gene matches: 3. DNA of the CDR3: TGCGCCAGCGGGACAGGGACCGGGGCCAACGTCCTGACTTTC. Amino acid sequence: CASGTGTGANVLTF.

The chain combines TRBV4-1 with TRBJ2-1, with TRBD1 matching over 9 bases. Germline V lookup: CDR1 MGHRA, CDR2 YSYEKL. V shed 2 bases and J 5 bases; nucleotides not matched to a gene: 10. The CDR3 runs to 17 residues. The CDR3, as DNA: TGCGCCAGCAGCCAACCAGCACAGGGGGCTTTCAACAATGAGCAGTTCTTC. Translating it yields CASSQPAQGAFNNEQFF.

The rearrangement links TRBV7-8 to TRBJ2-5, with 8 bases that match TRBD2. V shed 5 bases, J shed 0 bases, and the junction held 5 bases outside the gene matches. The germline V gene has CDR1 SGHVS and CDR2 FQNEAQ. This CDR3 has 15 residues. The CDR3 region has the DNA TGTGCCAGCAGCAGCCTACTAGCGGACCAAGAGACCCAGTACTTC. Protein sequence: CASSSLLADQETQYF.

With respect to this clone: The same CDR3 arises from other DNA sequences in this sample as well. This chain connects TRBV9 to TRBJ2-3; unclear D gene. This CDR3 spans 12 amino acids. Trimming shortened V by 0 bases and J by 6 bases, and 5 bases separated the two germline ends. Germline CDR1 reads SGDLS; CDR2 reads YYNGEE. The CDR3 region is CASSVGTDTQYF. The CDR3, as DNA: TGTGCCAGCAGCGTAGGGACGGATACGCAGTATTTT.

CDR3 loop: CASTNRGGDIQYF. CDR3 DNA: TGCGCCAGCACCAACAGGGGTGGGGACATTCAGTACTTC. The rearrangement joins TRBV4-1 to TRBJ2-4; 7 nucleotides match TRBD1. With 7 bases clipped from V and 8 bases from J, the junction kept 8 bases outside the gene matches. Germline assignment: CDR1 MGHRA and CDR2 YSYEKL. This CDR3 contains 13 residues.